One sample yielded the 25 T cell receptor beta chains listed below, sequenced in a study of radiation and T cells in renal cell carcinoma. Sequenced by immunoSEQ multiplex PCR; TCRdb stores in-frame clones only, minus some. Of some 150,000 clones listed, 86% are singletons. Time point: blood 4 weeks post-SBRT, at nephrectomy. The treatment was: 15 Gy SBRT to primary tumor, nephrectomy 4 weeks later. The specimen comprised blood, sampled from a patient whose treatment included radiotherapy and nephrectomy. Every receptor here comes from a woman in her fifties or sixties with renal cell carcinoma.

This clone was counted a few times. This chain uses TRBV4-2 with TRBJ1-5, with no clear D. V lost 1 base, J lost 16 bases, and 11 bases lay in between. The CDR3 sequence is 11 residues long. The germline V gene encodes CDR1 LGHNA and CDR2 YNFKEQ. The CDR3 sequence is CASSQVAGIHF. CDR3 sequence (DNA): TGTGCCAGCAGCCAAGTCGCAGGTATCCATTTT.

This chain joins TRBV7-2 and TRBJ2-2, with 8 bases lining up with TRBD2. The CDR3 extends over 16 amino acids. CDR1 is SGHTA and CDR2 is FQGNSA in the germline V gene. The junction had 8 bases not matched to a gene; V was cut back by 6 bases and J by 2 bases. As DNA, the CDR3 is TGTGCCAGCAGACCAACTAGCGGACCTAACACCGGGGAGCTGTTTTTT. Its translation is CASRPTSGPNTGELFF.

J is TRBJ2-3 and V is TRBV27; D is undetermined. The V end was cut by 4 bases, the J end by 2 bases, with 13 bases between. The CDR3 runs 15 residues. The V gene's germline CDR1 is MNHEY and CDR2 SMNVEV (reference sequence). The CDR3 reads CASSSPGEYTDTQYF. CDR3 bases: TGTGCCAGCAGTTCCCCGGGCGAATACACAGATACGCAGTATTTT.

This rearrangement joins TRBV9 to TRBJ1-1; 10 bases fit TRBD1. The CDR3 runs 14 residues. Losses at the gene ends were 4 bases for V and 3 bases for J; bases not matched to a gene: 3. CDR1 SGDLS and CDR2 YYNGEE come from the germline V gene. The CDR3 sequence: CASSFGTGDTEAFF. The CDR3 nucleotides read TGTGCCAGCAGCTTCGGGACAGGGGACACTGAAGCTTTCTTT.

This chain joins TRBV30 and TRBJ2-5; D gene unclear. Germline-derived CDR1 and CDR2 are GTSNPN and SVGIG (reference sequence). This CDR3 comprises 11 residues. Trimming took off 3 bases at V and 3 bases at J, with 5 bases between the two ends. CDR3 loop: CAWSTEETQYF. Written as DNA, the CDR3 is TGTGCCTGGAGCACGGAAGAGACCCAGTACTTC.

CDR3 bases: TGTGCCATCACGACTAGCGGGGGGTTCAATGAGCAGTTCTTC. This sequence encodes CAITTSGGFNEQFF. The chain carries TRBV10-3 and TRBJ2-1; 13 nucleotides align to TRBD2. The CDR3 is 14 amino acids. Germline V gene sequence: CDR1 ENHRY, CDR2 SYGVKD. With 7 bases clipped from V and 6 bases from J, the junction kept 3 bases outside the gene matches.

The chain links TRBV6-6 to TRBJ2-2, with 7 bases lining up with TRBD1. V lost 9 bases and J lost 4; bases outside the gene matches: 8. CDR3 size: 14 residues. Germline V gene lookup returns CDR1 MNHNY and CDR2 SVGAGI (reference sequence). The CDR3 loop is CASCRQGRTGELFF. The CDR3 nucleotides read TGTGCCAGTTGTAGACAGGGTCGCACCGGGGAGCTGTTTTTT.

This chain connects TRBV7-9 to TRBJ2-5, with TRBD2 as a possible D gene (5 bases). The CDR3 is 15 residues long. CDR1 and CDR2 from the germline V gene are SEHNR and FQNEAQ (reference sequence). The V and J ends lost 0 bases and 1 base respectively, with 9 bases between them. The CDR3 DNA sequence: TGTGCCAGCAGCTTAGCGGGAGACATCCAAGAGACCCAGTACTTC. Amino acids: CASSLAGDIQETQYF.

The J gene is TRBJ2-7, the V gene TRBV6-5; no reliable D call. The ends were cut back, 5 bases at V and 3 bases at J, with 11 bases in the middle. The CDR3 has 13 amino acids. Germline V lookup: CDR1 MNHEY, CDR2 SVGAGI. CDR3 sequence: CASSAPAGYEQYF. Here the CDR3 DNA reads TGTGCCAGCAGTGCCCCGGCAGGCTACGAGCAGTACTTC.

J is TRBJ1-1 and V is TRBV7-8; D is ambiguous. This CDR3 contains 15 residues. Germline values: CDR1 SGHVS, CDR2 FQNEAQ. Between the trimmed V and J ends, which lost 4 bases and 9 bases, there was a span of 21 bases. This CDR3 reads CASSSEPADSSKAFF. The CDR3, as DNA: TGTGCCAGCAGCTCTGAGCCGGCGGATTCCAGTAAAGCTTTCTTT.

This chain links TRBV28 with TRBJ2-4; 8 bases map to TRBD1. The V and J ends lost 10 bases and 5 bases, in that order; junction bases with no gene match: 7. The CDR3 consists of 13 residues. CDR1 MDHEN and CDR2 SYDVKM come from the germline V gene. The DNA of the CDR3 is TGTGCCATCCTCGGACAGGGAGAAAACATTCAGTACTTC. Its protein product is CAILGQGENIQYF.

The rearrangement joins TRBV19 to TRBJ1-4; TRBD1 matches 7 bases. Germline V gene lookup returns CDR1 LNHDA and CDR2 SQIVND (reference sequence). J gave up 7 bases and V 7 bases, and 9 bases lay outside the gene matches. CDR3 length: 14 residues. The CDR3 region is CASIRQGGPEKLFF. The CDR3 DNA is TGTGCCAGTATCAGGCAGGGGGGACCTGAAAAACTGTTTTTT.

CDR3 protein: CASSMGSYEQYF. The CDR3 DNA follows: TGTGCCAGTAGTATGGGGTCCTACGAGCAGTACTTC. The gene calls are TRBV19 and TRBJ2-7; unclear D gene. The germline V gene encodes CDR1 LNHDA and CDR2 SQIVND (reference sequence). This CDR3 comprises 12 residues. The V end lost 3 bases, the J end lost 1 base, and 4 bases lay between the germline ends.

The chain employs TRBV9 and TRBJ1-1; D not certain. V lost 4 bases and J lost 6, with 16 bases in between. The CDR3 runs 14 residues. Looked up from germline, CDR1 is SGDLS and CDR2 is YYNGEE. For the CDR3, the DNA is TGTGCCAGCAGCCTCGGGCCCACAACCCCTGAAGCTTTCTTT. Its translation: CASSLGPTTPEAFF.

V is TRBV7-8 and J is TRBJ1-5; D remains ambiguous. This CDR3 is built from 15 residues. V dropped 5 bases and J dropped 0 bases, with 11 bases sitting between them. Germline lookup yields CDR1 SGHVS and CDR2 FQNEAQ. CDR3 residues: CASSGRRSSNQPQHF. The DNA for the CDR3 is TGTGCCAGCAGCGGAAGGAGATCTAGCAATCAGCCCCAGCATTTT.

The V gene is TRBV9, the J gene TRBJ1-5; D remains unclear. V was clipped by 1 base and J by 0 bases, with 2 bases between them. The CDR3 totals 13 residues. CDR1 is SGDLS, CDR2 YYNGEE, per germline. For the CDR3, the DNA is TGTGCCAGCAGCGTAAGTAGCAATCAGCCCCAGCATTTT. Amino acid sequence: CASSVSSNQPQHF.

This chain uses TRBV28 with TRBJ2-7, with 9 bases fitting TRBD1. Trimming removed 2 bases from V and 3 bases from J; junction bases left unmatched: 5. Germline loops: CDR1 MDHEN, CDR2 SYDVKM. CDR3 length equals 15 residues. CDR3 sequence reads: CASSLGDRASYEQYF. In DNA, the CDR3 is TGTGCCAGCAGTTTAGGGGACAGGGCTAGCTACGAGCAGTACTTC.

V and J are TRBV5-5 and TRBJ2-1; 9 positions match TRBD2. CDR1 and CDR2 (germline): SGHKS, YYEKEE (reference sequence). J was trimmed by 5 bases and V by 0 bases; bases with no gene match: 6. This CDR3 has 16 amino acids. CDR3 protein: CASSLALSGSDNEQFF. The DNA for the CDR3 is TGTGCCAGCAGCTTGGCCCTTAGCGGGAGCGACAATGAGCAGTTCTTC.

V gene TRBV9 combines with J gene TRBJ1-6; no clear D gene. Germline V gives CDR1 SGDLS, CDR2 YYNGEE. This CDR3 spans 14 amino acids. V was cut by 0 bases and J by 7 bases, with 8 bases left in between. CDR3 residues: CASSVGLVNSPLHF. The CDR3 DNA follows: TGTGCCAGCAGCGTAGGGTTAGTGAATTCACCCCTCCACTTT.

The rearrangement links TRBV7-9 to TRBJ2-7, with 8 bases fitting TRBD2. The CDR3 is made up of 14 amino acids. CDR1 is SEHNR, CDR2 FQNEAQ, per germline (reference sequence). V trimming: 7 bases; J trimming: 0 bases; junction bases outside the gene matches: 5. The CDR3 sequence: CASTPGGGSYEQYF. The CDR3 DNA reads TGTGCCAGCACCCCGGGAGGGGGCTCCTACGAGCAGTACTTC.

This chain links TRBV5-1 with TRBJ2-1, with D possibly called TRBD1 or TRBD2 (5 bases each). The CDR3 spans 12 residues. Germline values: CDR1 SGHRS, CDR2 YFSETQ. Trimming left V 4 bases short and J 12 bases short, with 14 bases between. CDR3 bases: TGCGCCAGCAGCCGGGACCAATCAGGGCAGTTCTTC. Translation gives CASSRDQSGQFF.

The chain recombines TRBV5-4 with TRBJ2-7, with TRBD1 matching over 8 bases. Germline-derived CDR1 and CDR2 are SGHNT and YYREEE (reference sequence). J gave up 3 bases and V 3 bases, and 5 bases lay outside the gene matches. This CDR3 spans 14 amino acids. In DNA, the CDR3 is TGTGCCAGCAGCTCGAGGACAGGGCGCTACGAGCAGTACTTC. This translates into CASSSRTGRYEQYF.

This chain links TRBV19 with TRBJ2-2, with D hard to call. Germline V gene sequence: CDR1 LNHDA, CDR2 SQIVND (reference sequence). Trimming took off 4 bases at V and 3 bases at J, with 3 bases between the two ends. This CDR3 has 12 amino acids. In DNA, the CDR3 is TGTGCCAGTAGTAGACACACCGGGGAGCTGTTTTTT. It is translated as CASSRHTGELFF. The full variable domain, rest sourced from reference TRBV19 and TRBJ2-2, is DGGITQSPKYLFRKEGQNVTLSCEQNLNHDAMYWYRQDPGQGLRLIYYSQIVNDFQKGDIAEGYSVSREKKESFPLTVTSAQKNPTAFYLCASSRHTGELFFGEGSRLTVL.

The V gene is TRBV28, the J gene TRBJ2-7; 11 bases fit TRBD2. Germline trimming cut 6 bases from V and 2 bases from J; bases unmatched to any gene: 9. The CDR3 totals 16 residues. CDR1 and CDR2 from the germline V gene are MDHEN and SYDVKM. For the CDR3, the DNA is TGTGCCAGCAGGCTAGCCGGGACTAGCGGCACCTACGAGCAGTACTTC. The encoded protein is CASRLAGTSGTYEQYF.

The table lists this clone with a count of one. The CDR3 reads CASSEWGGRSYEQYF. CDR3 DNA: TGTGCCAGCAGTGAATGGGGAGGACGCTCCTACGAGCAGTACTTC. The chain joins TRBV6-1 to TRBJ2-7; tentative D call: TRBD2 (6 bases). Germline CDR1 MNHNS, CDR2 SASEGT. The CDR3 covers 15 residues. V was shortened by 2 bases and J by 0 bases, with 11 bases between the two germline ends.